Listed here are 13 T cell receptor beta chains from one sample, sequenced in a study of tumor-infiltrating lymphocytes in primary liver carcinoma. Starting from approximately 500 ng of total RNA, TCR beta cDNA was produced with a primer in the constant region. Construction of TCR beta libraries relied on three successive nested multiplex PCR rounds employing slightly modified ARM-PCR. A C-beta reverse primer was combined with TRBV1-TRBV30 forward primers in the first two PCR rounds, and each round had approximately 9 cycles. TCRdb recomputed calls from the multiplex PCR reads with MiXCR, one row per CDR3 protein. The table records 310,000 or so distinct CDR3 sequences, less than 70% of them present only once. Germline DNA was extracted alongside blood RNA, which was obtained from unsorted whole blood. The sample consisted of peripheral blood. These receptors all come from a man in his forties with primary liver carcinoma and hepatitis B virus infection.

In its sample, this clonotype was seen many times. The gene calls are TRBV6-5 and TRBJ2-2; 7 bases fit TRBD2. Trimming took 7 bases from V and 6 from J; bases not matched to a gene: 11. The germline gives CDR1 MNHEY, CDR2 SVGAGI. This CDR3 has 15 residues. CDR3 residues: CASKLRGLQSGELFF. The CDR3 DNA reads as TGTGCCAGCAAACTACGGGGACTACAATCCGGGGAGCTGTTTTTT.

This clonotype has only a few counts. V gene TRBV11-2 combines with J gene TRBJ2-3; no reliable D call. Germline CDR1 reads SGHAT; CDR2 reads FQNNGV. The CDR3 contains 14 residues. The germline V and J ends were trimmed by 5 bases and 5 bases, with 14 bases remaining between them. This CDR3 is CASSPRASVDTQYF. The CDR3 coding sequence is TGTGCCAGCAGCCCACGGGCGTCTGTAGATACGCAGTATTTT.

The chain carries TRBV12-3 or TRBV12-4 and TRBJ2-7; 7 bases are shared with TRBD2. V was clipped by 6 bases and J by 4 bases; unmatched bases: 9. The CDR3 sequence is 14 residues long. CDR3: CASSGANGGYEQYF. In DNA form, the CDR3 reads TGTGCCAGCAGCGGGGCTAACGGGGGGTACGAGCAGTACTTC.

This clonotype occurred once. This sequence may be a read error, since a much larger clone differs from it by one base. V usage is TRBV6-5 and J usage is TRBJ2-7; D gene unclear. V gave up 0 bases and J gave up 4 bases, with 13 bases separating them. The CDR3 is 15 amino acids. CDR1 MNHEY and CDR2 SVGAGI come from the germline V gene. The CDR3 loop reads CASSYSKQCLYEQYF. The CDR3 coding sequence is TGTGCCAGCAGTTACTCGAAACAGTGTCTTTACGAGCAGTACTTC.

Concerning this clonotype itself: A much larger clone lies one base from this, so it may be a read error. The gene calls are TRBV30 and TRBJ2-1, with TRBD1 matching over 7 bases. The CDR3 runs to 15 residues. V shed 5 bases, J shed 4 bases, and the junction held 11 bases outside the gene matches. The germline CDR1 and CDR2 sequences are GTSNPN and SVGIG (reference sequence). CDR3 DNA: TGTGCCTGGCTCCGAGGACAGGAGGCTTACAATGAGCAGTTCTTC. It codes for CAWLRGQEAYNEQFF. Full variable domain (outside the CDR3, taken from reference TRBV30 and TRBJ2-1): SQTIHQWPATLVQPVGSPLSLECTVEGTSNPNLYWYRQAAGRGLQLLFYSVGIGQISSEVPQNLSASRPQDRQFILSSKKLLLSDSGFYLCAWLRGQEAYNEQFFGPGTRLTVL.

The sample holds one count of this clonotype. The chain couples TRBV28 to TRBJ2-7, with D possibly matching TRBD2 (5 bases). Germline V CDR1 and CDR2: MDHEN, SYDVKM. Trimming shortened V by 4 bases and J by 2 bases, and 9 bases separated the two germline ends. The CDR3 has 13 residues. As DNA, the CDR3 is TGTGCCAGCAGTTCAGAGGGAACCTACGAGCAGTACTTC. Encoded protein: CASSSEGTYEQYF.

Turning to this clonotype: A much larger clone differs by one base, so this may be a read error. J is TRBJ1-6 and V is TRBV6-1; D might be TRBD1 (5 bases). The CDR3 covers 15 residues. Germline V lookup: CDR1 MNHNS, CDR2 SASEGT. Deletions cut 10 bases from V and 8 bases from J, with 21 bases between. The CDR3 DNA follows: TGTGCCAACAGCCTGCCCGGGACGGATGATTCACCCCTCCACTTT. Translating gives CANSLPGTDDSPLHF.

The chain employs TRBV5-1 and TRBJ2-5; D unresolved. The CDR3 sequence is 13 residues long. From germline, CDR1 is SGHRS and CDR2 YFSETQ. The V end was cut by 0 bases, the J end by 3 bases, with 6 bases between. CDR3 region: CASSLEWEETQYF. The DNA for the CDR3 is TGCGCCAGCAGCTTGGAATGGGAAGAGACCCAGTACTTC.

This clonotype was detected a few times. Possible read error: a much larger clone is one base away. V and J are TRBV6-1 and TRBJ2-7, with a weak D call TRBD2 (6 bases). Germline lookup yields CDR1 MNHNS and CDR2 SASEGT. CDR3 length equals 13 residues. For the CDR3, the DNA is TGTGTCAGCAGCCCGCGGGGACCCTACGAGCAGTACTTC. It translates to CVSSPRGPYEQYF.

This clonotype was counted at least ten times. The CDR3 DNA reads as TGTGCCAGCAGCCAAGACAGGGGGAACACTGAAGCTTTCTTT. Its protein is CASSQDRGNTEAFF. The chain couples TRBV4-2 to TRBJ1-1; tentatively, D is TRBD1 (6 bases). Trimming cost V 0 bases and J 1 base, with 6 bases left between them. This CDR3 is built from 14 residues. CDR1 LGHNA and CDR2 YNFKEQ come from the germline V gene.

Here the CDR3 DNA reads TGTGCCACCGTTACCTGGACAGGCCAAGAGACCCAGTACTTC. Residues: CATVTWTGQETQYF. This chain joins TRBV24-1 and TRBJ2-5; 7 bases are a match to TRBD1. The CDR3 totals 14 residues. The germline gives CDR1 KGHDR, CDR2 SFDVKD. V shed 9 bases, J shed 1 base, and the junction held 7 bases outside the gene matches.

In the case of this clonotype: A much larger clone lies a single base off, so this may be a read error. J is TRBJ1-2 and V is TRBV4-1, with 8 bases identical to TRBD1. The CDR3 has 15 amino acids. Germline V CDR1 and CDR2: MGHRA, YSYEKL. The CDR3 is CANSYHRGKEDGYTF. CDR3 nucleotides: TGCGCCAACAGCTACCACAGGGGGAAGGAAGATGGCTACACCTTC.

This clonotype was picked up a small number of times. V usage is TRBV4-1 and J usage is TRBJ2-3; 8 bases agree with TRBD2. This CDR3 region has 16 residues. V lost 4 bases, J lost 9 bases, and 15 bases stayed unmatched. Germline values: CDR1 MGHRA, CDR2 YSYEKL. The CDR3 protein is CASSLTSGTGGETQYF. The CDR3 DNA follows: TGCGCCAGCAGCCTTACTTCCGGGACGGGGGGGGAGACGCAGTATTTT.